This TCR beta chain is from a study of blood T cell repertoires in COVID-19. Sequenced by immunoSEQ multiplex PCR; TCRdb stores in-frame clones only, minus some. The data show 320,000 or so clones, 87% seen once. Germline V gene lookup returns CDR1 GTSNPN and CDR2 SVGIG (reference sequence). CDR3 size: 13 residues. The V and J ends lost 1 base and 4 bases respectively, with 8 bases between them. The cohort comprised adults aged roughly 18 to 100 years residing in 20 to 30 US areas. Two consecutive negative NP/OP PCR tests, clearance, or resolved symptoms defined Cohort 3 recovery. This TCR derives from a woman aged 30 to 39 who had recovered from COVID-19. The chain employs TRBV30 and TRBJ1-5; no clear D gene. The sequenced sample consisted of PBMCs or T cells enriched from blood (not recorded which). In DNA, the CDR3 is TGTGCCTGGAGTGGGGGAGAAAATCAGCCCCAGCATTTT. Translation gives CAWSGGENQPQHF.